These 30 T cell receptor beta chains share one sample of origin, sequenced in a study of response to subunit inactivated influenza vaccine. One entry per CDR3 protein, called by TCRdb with MiXCR from the RT-PCR reads. The sample has fewer than 750,000 distinct CDR3 sequences, 12% to 15% seen once. The sample here was PBMCs from blood, taken 11 to 12 days after vaccination. The receptor set was obtained from a man aged 50 or older who received an inactivated influenza vaccine.

There are a few counts of this clonotype. The V and J genes are TRBV7-2 and TRBJ2-5; 7 nucleotides align to TRBD2. Germline V gene sequence: CDR1 SGHTA, CDR2 FQGNSA. V trimming: 8 bases; J trimming: 5 bases; junction bases outside the gene matches: 14. The CDR3 runs to 15 residues. The CDR3 here is CASSAQGGTRETQYF. CDR3 nucleotides: TGTGCCAGCTCTGCTCAGGGAGGGACGAGGGAGACCCAGTACTTC.

V gene TRBV6-1 combines with J gene TRBJ1-3; no definite D call. This CDR3 is built from 15 residues. Between the trimmed V and J ends, which lost 7 bases and 1 base, there was a span of 14 bases. CDR1 and CDR2 from the germline V gene are MNHNS and SASEGT. The CDR3, as DNA: TGTGCCAGCAAGGCGCGTTCAAGGTCTGGAAACACCATATATTTT. This codes for CASKARSRSGNTIYF.

This clonotype occurred a few times. The chain combines TRBV28 with TRBJ2-7; D may correspond to TRBD1 or TRBD2 (5 bases each). CDR3 size: 16 residues. Germline values: CDR1 MDHEN, CDR2 SYDVKM. V lost 8 bases to trimming and J lost 2 bases, with 22 bases between them. CDR3: CASSGTGRPTTYEQYF. The CDR3 DNA reads TGTGCCAGCTCGGGGACGGGGCGCCCTACAACCTACGAGCAGTACTTC.

V gene TRBV20-1 combines with J gene TRBJ1-1; 9 nucleotides line up with TRBD1. In germline, CDR1 is DFQATT, CDR2 SNEGSKA (reference sequence). This CDR3 region has 13 residues. The CDR3 is CRPTGGGNTEAFF. The CDR3 DNA follows: TGCAGACCGACAGGGGGAGGGAACACTGAAGCTTTCTTT.

This sequence joins TRBV9 and TRBJ1-2, with 8 bases identical to TRBD1. The V gene end was trimmed by 3 bases and the J gene end by 0 bases; junction bases not matched to a gene: 4. The CDR3 has 15 residues. The germline V gene has CDR1 SGDLS and CDR2 YYNGEE. The CDR3 protein is CASSGHRGTNYGYTF. Here the CDR3 DNA reads TGTGCCAGCAGCGGACACAGGGGGACTAACTATGGCTACACCTTC.

The rearrangement joins TRBV7-6 to TRBJ2-2; 7 bases are a match to TRBD2. The J segment lost 3 bases and the V segment lost 5 bases, leaving 3 bases of the junction unmatched. Per the germline V gene, CDR1 is SGHVS and CDR2 is FNYEAQ. This CDR3 comprises 14 residues. CDR3 DNA sequence: TGTGCCAGCAGCGCGGGGGATGACACCGGGGAGCTGTTTTTT. Its protein is CASSAGDDTGELFF.

This clonotype occurred a few times. This rearrangement joins TRBV7-4 to TRBJ1-1; D possibly corresponds to TRBD1 (5 bases). Trimming pared 1 base from V and 0 bases from J, leaving 21 bases between. CDR1 and CDR2 (germline): SGHVT, SQSDAQ. The CDR3 contains 19 residues. This CDR3 reads CASSLDGYGGGRMNTEAFF. CDR3 coding DNA: TGTGCCAGCAGCTTAGACGGTTACGGGGGAGGGCGTATGAACACTGAAGCTTTCTTT.

The rearrangement joins TRBV12-3 or TRBV12-4 to TRBJ1-1; D is undetermined. Trimming pared 1 base from V and 0 bases from J, leaving 18 bases between. This CDR3 contains 18 residues. The CDR3 region has the DNA TGTGCCAGCAGTTTAGGGGGTCGAGCAGGTCCGATGAACACTGAAGCTTTCTTT. As protein: CASSLGGRAGPMNTEAFF.

This sequence joins TRBV4-3 and TRBJ2-1, with 12 bases that match TRBD1. The CDR3 covers 16 residues. Losses at the gene ends were 3 bases for V and 9 bases for J; bases not matched to a gene: 9. Germline V gene sequence: CDR1 LGHNA, CDR2 YSLEER. The DNA of the CDR3 is TGCGCCAGCAGCCACCAGAAGGGACAGGGGGCTGTTGAGCAGTTCTTC. Translation gives CASSHQKGQGAVEQFF.

This clonotype showed up just a few times. The chain has TRBV2 and TRBJ2-7, with a possible D match to TRBD1 (5 bases). The V gene's germline CDR1 is SNHLY and CDR2 FYNNEI. The germline V and J ends were trimmed by 6 bases and 4 bases, with 13 bases remaining between them. This CDR3 has 13 amino acids. CDR3 DNA: TGTGCCAGCAGGTTAAGACAGAGATACGAGCAGTACTTC. Its translation is CASRLRQRYEQYF.

The chain employs TRBV4-2 and TRBJ1-2; TRBD1 matches at 10 bases. The CDR3 contains 19 residues. Germline loops: CDR1 LGHNA, CDR2 YNFKEQ. Trimming cost V 0 bases and J 3 bases; bases outside gene matches: 13. CDR3 loop: CASSQENIAGTGDYYGYTF. For the CDR3, the DNA is TGTGCCAGCAGCCAAGAGAACATTGCTGGGACAGGGGATTACTATGGCTACACCTTC.

This clonotype appeared a few times. This rearrangement joins TRBV20-1 to TRBJ2-1; D possibly matches TRBD1 or TRBD2 (5 bases each). Trimming left V 6 bases short and J 2 bases short, with 23 bases between. The V gene's germline CDR1 is DFQATT and CDR2 SNEGSKA (reference sequence). The CDR3 runs to 17 residues. CDR3 residues: CSADHWGSGTPYNEQFF. In nucleotides, the CDR3 is TGCAGTGCGGACCATTGGGGGAGCGGAACCCCCTACAATGAGCAGTTCTTC.

The V call is TRBV7-8, the J call TRBJ2-5; tentatively, D is TRBD1 (5 bases). Germline V gene sequence: CDR1 SGHVS, CDR2 FQNEAQ. V lost 4 bases, J lost 3 bases, and 18 bases lay in between. This CDR3 spans 16 amino acids. The CDR3 nucleotides are TGTGCCAGCAGCTCCCAAAGGACAAGGACCAAAGAGACCCAGTACTTC. Translating it yields CASSSQRTRTKETQYF.

CDR3 coding DNA: TGTGCCAGCAGGCCCGGGACAGGTGCGCCGGGTCGCTACACCTTC. Translating gives CASRPGTGAPGRYTF. The V and J genes are TRBV7-9 and TRBJ1-2; 8 bases line up with TRBD1. The V segment lost 6 bases and the J segment 9 bases; nucleotides outside the gene matches: 15. The germline gives CDR1 SEHNR, CDR2 FQNEAQ (reference sequence). The CDR3 consists of 15 residues.

This clonotype was seen a few times. The V call is TRBV6-5, the J call TRBJ1-1; the D is unclear. This CDR3 has 16 residues. Trimming pared 2 bases from V and 0 bases from J, leaving 13 bases between. CDR1 MNHEY and CDR2 SVGAGI come from the germline V gene. CDR3 nucleotide sequence: TGTGCCAGCAGTTACCTGGGAGATCTAGTGAACACTGAAGCTTTCTTT. It yields the protein CASSYLGDLVNTEAFF.

The sample holds a few counts of this clonotype. This rearrangement joins TRBV12-3 or TRBV12-4 to TRBJ2-7, with TRBD2 matching 13 bases. The CDR3 is 14 amino acids. The junction had 8 bases not matched to a gene; V was cut back by 6 bases and J by 9 bases. This chain's CDR3 is CASSRLAGGRVQYF. CDR3 DNA: TGTGCCAGCAGCCGACTAGCGGGAGGAAGAGTGCAGTACTTC.

This rearrangement joins TRBV28 to TRBJ1-5; D is unresolved. This CDR3 contains 14 residues. Germline lookup yields CDR1 MDHEN and CDR2 SYDVKM. V was clipped by 6 bases and J by 6 bases, with 15 bases between them. This CDR3 is CASRQDMRGQPQHF. The CDR3 DNA reads TGTGCCAGCAGACAAGACATGCGCGGTCAGCCCCAGCATTTT.

This clonotype has more than one count but fewer than ten. The chain is built from TRBV7-9 and TRBJ2-1; 9 nucleotides line up with TRBD1. CDR1 and CDR2 from the germline V gene are SEHNR and FQNEAQ (reference sequence). This CDR3 spans 15 amino acids. The J segment lost 5 bases and the V segment lost 3 bases, leaving 5 bases of the junction unmatched. The CDR3: CASSFAQGAHNEQFF. The CDR3 DNA reads TGTGCCAGCAGCTTTGCACAGGGGGCTCACAATGAGCAGTTCTTC.

This clonotype appeared many times. V usage is TRBV3-1 and J usage is TRBJ2-1; D remains ambiguous. There are 13 residues in the CDR3. The V end was cut by 5 bases, the J end by 2 bases, with 7 bases between. The germline gives CDR1 LGHDT, CDR2 YNNKEL (reference sequence). CDR3 in DNA: TGTGCCAGCAGCGACCAGACCTACAATGAGCAGTTCTTC. Translated, it gives CASSDQTYNEQFF.

The chain uses TRBV27 and TRBJ1-1; D call uncertain. CDR1 is MNHEY and CDR2 is SMNVEV in the germline V gene (reference sequence). CDR3 length: 13 residues. Deletions cut 4 bases from V and 2 bases from J, with 8 bases between. This CDR3 reads CASSWGSNTEAFF. CDR3 bases: TGTGCCAGCAGTTGGGGATCTAACACTGAAGCTTTCTTT.

This sequence joins TRBV5-4 and TRBJ2-7; D ambiguous. Germline V gene lookup returns CDR1 SGHNT and CDR2 YYREEE (reference sequence). V dropped 4 bases and J dropped 4 bases, with 9 bases sitting between them. The CDR3 extends over 12 amino acids. CDR3 DNA: TGTGCCAGCAGCATCCCCGGGTACGAGCAGTACTTC. Its translation is CASSIPGYEQYF.

This chain connects TRBV7-8 to TRBJ2-6, with D hard to call. The CDR3 contains 16 residues. V was pared by 1 base and J by 0 bases, with 7 bases between. The germline V gene encodes CDR1 SGHVS and CDR2 FQNEAQ. The CDR3 protein is CASSLGPRSGANVLTF. CDR3 nucleotides: TGTGCCAGCAGCTTAGGCCCACGCTCTGGGGCCAACGTCCTGACTTTC.

This sequence joins TRBV11-1 and TRBJ1-2; a weak D match, TRBD1 (5 bases). Deletions cut 1 base from V and 3 bases from J, with 12 bases between. Per the germline V gene, CDR1 is SGHAT and CDR2 is FQDESV (reference sequence). CDR3 length equals 15 residues. Here the CDR3 reads CASSLESGAHYGYTF. The CDR3 nucleotides are TGTGCCAGCAGCTTAGAGTCCGGGGCCCACTATGGCTACACCTTC.

There are many counts of this clonotype. The chain recombines TRBV10-3 with TRBJ2-1; the D gene is possibly TRBD2 (6 bases). Germline V gene data show CDR1 as ENHRY and CDR2 as SYGVKD. CDR3 size: 15 residues. Trimming took 5 bases from V and 4 from J, leaving 15 bases between them. The CDR3 loop reads CAISRRDSIYNEQFF. DNA of the CDR3: TGTGCCATCAGTCGCCGGGACTCGATTTACAATGAGCAGTTCTTC.

On this clonotype itself: This may stem from a read error, because a much larger clone lies one nucleotide away. The rearrangement uses TRBV29-1 and TRBJ2-2; TRBD1 matches at 10 bases. This CDR3 has 14 residues. Germline V gives CDR1 SQVTM, CDR2 ANQGSEA. The CDR3 DNA reads as TGCAGGGTTGCCGACAGGGGGCTGACCGGGGAGCTGTTTTTT. Protein: CRVADRGLTGELFF.

This clonotype was seen ten or more times. This sequence joins TRBV29-1 and TRBJ2-5; weak D call: TRBD1 (5 bases). The V gene lost 3 bases and the J gene lost 1 base, with 6 bases spanning the gap. Germline CDR1 SQVTM, CDR2 ANQGSEA. The CDR3 is 12 amino acids. CDR3 DNA sequence: TGCAGCGTTGACAGGGCCCAAGAGACCCAGTACTTC. Translation: CSVDRAQETQYF.

The chain links TRBV28 to TRBJ2-7; no clear D gene. CDR3 length equals 15 residues. Germline CDR1 is MDHEN and CDR2 is SYDVKM. V lost 10 bases to trimming and J lost 6 bases, with 25 bases between them. In DNA form, the CDR3 reads TGTGCCACTGGCCCGCCGCGTCCAGCAACAAGCGAGCAGTACTTC. Translating gives CATGPPRPATSEQYF.

The rearrangement uses TRBV4-2 and TRBJ2-4, with 9 bases aligning to TRBD1. With 5 bases clipped from V and 6 bases from J, the junction kept 5 bases outside the gene matches. CDR3 length: 14 residues. Germline lookup yields CDR1 LGHNA and CDR2 YNFKEQ. Written as DNA, the CDR3 is TGTGCCAGCAGCGGACAGGACAGGGGAAACATTCAGTACTTC. Amino acids: CASSGQDRGNIQYF.

V is TRBV15 and J is TRBJ2-1, with TRBD2 matching over 9 bases. Germline lookup yields CDR1 LNHNV and CDR2 YYDKDF (reference sequence). CDR3 size: 15 residues. V shed 2 bases and J 5 bases; nucleotides not matched to a gene: 4. The CDR3 spells CATSRLAGPNNEQFF. CDR3 in DNA: TGTGCCACCAGCAGACTAGCGGGACCTAACAATGAGCAGTTCTTC.

The chain is built from TRBV6-1 and TRBJ2-1; 12 nucleotides agree with TRBD1. This CDR3 contains 16 residues. Germline V CDR1 and CDR2: MNHNS, SASEGT. Germline trimming cut 6 bases from V and 1 base from J; bases unmatched to any gene: 4. The CDR3 DNA is TGTGCCAGCAGATGGGGACAGGGGGCTTCCTACAATGAGCAGTTCTTC. Translation: CASRWGQGASYNEQFF.